Each of the 32 T cell receptor beta chains below was sequenced from the same sample in a study of cytomegalovirus exposure and HLA in healthy donors. The primer mix had 60 Vbeta and 13 Jbeta primers. Repertoires were generated with immunoSEQ multiplex PCR, while TCRdb's copy carries only in-frame clones and drops some. The sample yields about 160,000 clones, approximately 80% seen once. What was sequenced was PBMCs. The receptors were gathered from a young man in good health and CMV-seropositive.

This chain links TRBV30 with TRBJ2-7; D not certain. Germline V gene sequence: CDR1 GTSNPN, CDR2 SVGIG (reference sequence). The length of the CDR3 is 12 residues. Trimming took off 4 bases at V and 4 bases at J, with 11 bases between the two ends. The CDR3 bases are TGTGCCTGGACCCAGCTAGGATACGAGCAGTACTTC. Translating it yields CAWTQLGYEQYF.

The CDR3 protein is CASSSSQGYEQYF. The CDR3 DNA reads as TGTGCCAGCAGTTCCTCCCAGGGCTACGAGCAGTACTTC. This sequence joins TRBV6-5 and TRBJ2-7, with D possibly matching TRBD1 (5 bases). Trimming removed 4 bases at V and 3 bases at J, with 10 bases between. Germline CDR1 MNHEY, CDR2 SVGAGI. CDR3 length equals 13 residues.

This chain uses TRBV28 with TRBJ2-5; tentatively, D is TRBD2 (5 bases). Trimming cost V 6 bases and J 6 bases, with 14 bases left between them. Per germline, CDR1 MDHEN and CDR2 SYDVKM. The CDR3 is made up of 13 amino acids. CDR3 sequence reads: CASRTMEEKTQYF. The CDR3 DNA sequence: TGTGCCAGCAGAACGATGGAGGAGAAGACCCAGTACTTC.

The rearrangement uses TRBV7-6 and TRBJ2-1, with D possibly TRBD2 on 5 matching bases. The V end was cut by 0 bases, the J end by 5 bases, with 8 bases between. CDR1 is SGHVS and CDR2 is FNYEAQ in the germline V gene. The CDR3 contains 14 residues. This chain's CDR3 is CASSLARADNEQFF. DNA of the CDR3: TGTGCCAGCAGCTTAGCGAGGGCCGACAATGAGCAGTTCTTC.

This clone came up once. The DNA for the CDR3 is TGCGCCAGCAGCCAGCGAAGGGGGGGGAACACCGGGGAGCTGTTTTTT. It specifies CASSQRRGGNTGELFF. The chain couples TRBV5-1 to TRBJ2-2, with a tentative D call TRBD2 (7 bases). Germline CDR1 SGHRS, CDR2 YFSETQ. There are 16 residues in the CDR3. Trimming cost V 4 bases and J 1 base, with 14 bases left between them.

The chain couples TRBV11-3 to TRBJ2-2; 14 bases map to TRBD2. Germline loops: CDR1 SGHNT, CDR2 YENEEA. Trimming cost V 0 bases and J 5 bases; bases outside gene matches: 8. The CDR3 contains 19 residues. CDR3 amino acids: CASSLDPTSGGAKTGELFF. The DNA for the CDR3 is TGTGCCAGCAGCTTAGATCCGACTAGCGGGGGGGCCAAGACCGGGGAGCTGTTTTTT.

This clone has more than one count but fewer than ten. In DNA, the CDR3 is TGCGCCAGCAGTGAGTCGGGCAGGGGGACCGGGGAGCTGTTTTTT. Protein product: CASSESGRGTGELFF. This chain connects TRBV10-1 to TRBJ2-2, with 7 bases aligning to TRBD1. Germline CDR1 WNHNN, CDR2 SYGVQD (reference sequence). Losses at the gene ends were 0 bases for V and 5 bases for J; bases not matched to a gene: 3. The CDR3 totals 15 residues.

The sample holds one count of this clone. V gene TRBV5-1 combines with J gene TRBJ1-4; 10 positions match TRBD1. Germline CDR1 and CDR2: SGHRS and YFSETQ. With V trimmed by 3 bases and J by 4 bases, 3 bases remained unmatched. The CDR3 spans 15 residues. CDR3 region: CASSWGDRGNEKLFF. The CDR3 nucleotides read TGCGCCAGCAGCTGGGGGGACAGGGGTAATGAAAAACTGTTTTTT.

This clone was recorded only once. The chain links TRBV2 to TRBJ1-5; D not certain. The CDR3 has 12 residues. CDR1 and CDR2 (germline): SNHLY, FYNNEI. V lost 4 bases, J lost 7 bases, and 8 bases lay in between. The CDR3 coding sequence is TGTGCCAGCAGTGTTCCCCCACAGCCCCAGCATTTT. It is translated as CASSVPPQPQHF.

This chain joins TRBV5-4 and TRBJ2-3; D ambiguous. This CDR3 is built from 13 residues. Trimming cost V 5 bases and J 0 bases, with 7 bases left between them. Germline CDR1 SGHNT, CDR2 YYREEE (reference sequence). The CDR3 DNA reads as TGTGCCAGCAGGACAACTAGCACAGATACGCAGTATTTT. This gives the protein CASRTTSTDTQYF.

The chain employs TRBV18 and TRBJ1-1, with a tentative D call TRBD1 (5 bases). The CDR3 is made up of 14 amino acids. Trimming pared 2 bases from V and 4 bases from J, leaving 11 bases between. Germline V gene data show CDR1 as KGHSH and CDR2 as LQKENI. DNA of the CDR3: TGTGCCAGCTCACCATCTGTTCAGGGCACTGAAGCTTTCTTT. It yields the protein CASSPSVQGTEAFF.

The rearrangement links TRBV9 to TRBJ2-3; D possibly corresponds to TRBD2 (5 bases). V was shortened by 4 bases and J by 0 bases, with 24 bases between the two germline ends. The germline gives CDR1 SGDLS, CDR2 YYNGEE. The CDR3 consists of 19 residues. CDR3 in amino acids: CASSPYEAGLPTSTDTQYF. CDR3 nucleotides: TGTGCCAGCAGCCCTTATGAGGCGGGTCTTCCTACTAGCACAGATACGCAGTATTTT. Variable domain in full (rest from reference TRBV9 and TRBJ2-3): DSGVTQTPKHLITATGQRVTLRCSPRSGDLSVYWYQQSLDQGLQFLIQYYNGEERAKGNILERFSAQQFPDLHSELNLSSLELGDSALYFCASSPYEAGLPTSTDTQYFGPGTRLTVL.

The chain joins TRBV6-5 to TRBJ1-4; D is possibly TRBD1 (6 bases). The CDR3 runs 16 residues. With 1 base removed from V and 0 bases from J, the gap between germline ends came to 9 bases. The germline V gene has CDR1 MNHEY and CDR2 SVGAGI. The CDR3 loop reads CASSYLQGATNEKLFF. CDR3 bases: TGTGCCAGCAGTTACTTACAGGGAGCAACTAATGAAAAACTGTTTTTT.

The rearrangement uses TRBV6-6 and TRBJ1-6; tentative D call: TRBD1 (5 bases). Germline V CDR1 and CDR2: MNHNY, SVGAGI (reference sequence). The CDR3 totals 13 residues. Trimming cost V 2 bases and J 11 bases, with 10 bases left between them. The CDR3 coding sequence is TGTGCCAGCAGTTACCCCGGGGGGGCACCCCTCCACTTT. It is translated as CASSYPGGAPLHF.

The chain employs TRBV9 and TRBJ1-1; no clear D gene. CDR3 length equals 12 residues. Trimming took 4 bases from V and 3 from J, leaving 7 bases between them. From germline, CDR1 is SGDLS and CDR2 YYNGEE. The DNA for the CDR3 is TGTGCCAGCAGCCCCGAGGACACTGAAGCTTTCTTT. It specifies CASSPEDTEAFF.

This chain uses TRBV6-1 with TRBJ1-3; D is undetermined. CDR3 length equals 13 residues. Looked up from germline, CDR1 is MNHNS and CDR2 is SASEGT. The germline V and J ends were trimmed by 5 bases and 2 bases, with 7 bases remaining between them. The chain's CDR3 is CASSNGAGNTIYF. The CDR3 region has the DNA TGTGCCAGCAGTAACGGGGCTGGAAACACCATATATTTT.

This chain links TRBV4-1 with TRBJ2-7, with D tentatively TRBD1 (6 bases). CDR3 length: 15 residues. V lost 3 bases, J lost 5 bases, and 17 bases lay in between. The germline CDR1 and CDR2 sequences are MGHRA and YSYEKL. The CDR3 loop is CASSQSTGLPNEQYF. The CDR3 DNA reads TGCGCCAGCAGCCAGTCGACAGGATTACCTAACGAGCAGTACTTC.

The chain couples TRBV7-9 to TRBJ1-4; possible D gene TRBD1, 6 bases. This CDR3 spans 14 amino acids. The germline V and J ends were trimmed by 0 bases and 7 bases, with 9 bases remaining between them. Per the germline V gene, CDR1 is SEHNR and CDR2 is FQNEAQ (reference sequence). The CDR3 protein is CASSLAGGREKLFF. The CDR3 nucleotides are TGTGCCAGCAGCTTAGCAGGGGGTCGTGAAAAACTGTTTTTT.

This clone was detected a few times. V and J are TRBV7-2 and TRBJ2-6; TRBD2 might be the D (6 bases). This CDR3 contains 15 residues. Trimming pared 5 bases from V and 2 bases from J, leaving 10 bases between. Germline values: CDR1 SGHTA, CDR2 FQGNSA. The CDR3 protein is CASSAGLAGANVLTF. The CDR3 DNA follows: TGTGCCAGCAGCGCGGGACTGGCTGGGGCCAACGTCCTGACTTTC.

The rearrangement links TRBV7-2 to TRBJ2-3, with 10 positions matching TRBD2. The CDR3 is 14 amino acids. CDR1 and CDR2 from the germline V gene are SGHTA and FQGNSA. V gave up 4 bases and J gave up 4 bases; unmatched junction bases: 2. The CDR3 nucleotides read TGTGCCAGCAGCTCAGCGGGGGGGGCAGATACGCAGTATTTT. Residues: CASSSAGGADTQYF.

The chain has TRBV15 and TRBJ2-1, with 8 positions matching TRBD2. The CDR3 is 15 residues long. CDR1 is LNHNV and CDR2 is YYDKDF in the germline V gene (reference sequence). The V segment lost 5 bases and the J segment 6 bases; nucleotides outside the gene matches: 9. This CDR3 is CATSPRGGTSNEQFF. DNA of the CDR3: TGTGCCACCAGCCCTAGGGGGGGGACTAGCAATGAGCAGTTCTTC. Full variable domain (missing parts from reference TRBV15 and TRBJ2-1): DAMVIQNPRYQVTQFGKPVTLSCSQTLNHNVMYWYQQKSSQAPKLLFHYYDKDFNNEADTPDNFQSRRPNTSFCFLDIRSPGLGDTAMYLCATSPRGGTSNEQFFGPGTRLTVL.

The chain employs TRBV7-2 and TRBJ2-1; no definite D call. Trimming removed 5 bases from V and 0 bases from J, with 8 bases in between. CDR3 size: 14 residues. Germline CDR1 and CDR2: SGHTA and FQGNSA. CDR3 region: CASSPRFSYNEQFF. CDR3 nucleotide sequence: TGTGCCAGCAGCCCCCGGTTCTCCTACAATGAGCAGTTCTTC.

This sequence joins TRBV25-1 and TRBJ1-6, with 8 bases lining up with TRBD1. CDR1 MGHDK and CDR2 SYGVNS come from the germline V gene. V lost 1 base, J lost 8 bases, and 7 bases stayed unmatched. This CDR3 comprises 16 residues. CDR3 DNA sequence: TGTGCCAGCAGTGAATTGGCAGGGGGCGCTTATTCACCCCTCCACTTT. Translating it yields CASSELAGGAYSPLHF.

CDR3 in amino acids: CASSRGTGEQYF. CDR3 DNA: TGTGCCAGCAGCCGAGGGACAGGGGAGCAGTACTTC. The J gene is TRBJ2-7, the V gene TRBV5-4; 9 nucleotides align to TRBD1. Germline V gene sequence: CDR1 SGHNT, CDR2 YYREEE (reference sequence). CDR3 size: 12 residues. The V segment lost 4 bases and the J segment 7 bases; nucleotides outside the gene matches: 3.

The sample holds a few counts of this clone. V gene TRBV19 combines with J gene TRBJ2-2; 8 bases fit TRBD1. Germline-derived CDR1 and CDR2 are LNHDA and SQIVND (reference sequence). V lost 6 bases to trimming and J lost 8 bases; unmatched junction nucleotides: 5. This CDR3 is built from 13 residues. CDR3 bases: TGTGCCAGTAGCGACAGGGGTGTAGGGGAGCTGTTTTTT. It codes for CASSDRGVGELFF.

This clone was detected only a few times. V usage is TRBV5-4 and J usage is TRBJ1-4, with 8 bases matching TRBD1. Germline values: CDR1 SGHNT, CDR2 YYREEE (reference sequence). This CDR3 spans 14 amino acids. Unmatched junction bases numbered 6, after V lost 3 bases and J lost 8 bases. The CDR3 here is CASSSGQGEEKLFF. CDR3 sequence (DNA): TGTGCCAGCAGCTCAGGACAGGGCGAAGAAAAACTGTTTTTT.

This clone was recorded only once. The CDR3 coding sequence is TGTGCCAGCAGCTTAGGTCCAGCGGGGGGGCCGGAGACCCAGTACTTC. This translates into CASSLGPAGGPETQYF. The chain uses TRBV7-9 and TRBJ2-5; 10 bases map to TRBD2. CDR1 SEHNR and CDR2 FQNEAQ come from the germline V gene (reference sequence). This CDR3 region has 16 residues. Trimming at V came to 1 base and at J to 5 bases, leaving 7 bases not matched to a gene.

This chain connects TRBV29-1 to TRBJ2-7; 8 nucleotides agree with TRBD2. The CDR3 sequence is 18 residues long. CDR1 and CDR2 from the germline V gene are SQVTM and ANQGSEA. Trimming removed 3 bases from V and 2 bases from J; junction bases left unmatched: 18. CDR3 protein: CSVETEGPSGGPAYEQYF. The CDR3 DNA reads TGCAGCGTTGAGACGGAGGGGCCGAGCGGGGGCCCTGCCTACGAGCAGTACTTC.

The J gene is TRBJ2-3, the V gene TRBV6-6; 8 positions match TRBD2. The ends lost 6 bases at V and 10 bases at J; junction bases unmatched: 18. The CDR3 extends over 16 amino acids. Germline V gene lookup returns CDR1 MNHNY and CDR2 SVGAGI (reference sequence). This CDR3 is CASRTLDGGAGGAQYF. The CDR3 DNA is TGTGCCAGCAGAACTCTTGACGGGGGGGCCGGGGGAGCGCAGTATTTT.

This clone was detected once. The gene calls are TRBV19 and TRBJ1-1, with 10 positions matching TRBD1. Germline V gene lookup returns CDR1 LNHDA and CDR2 SQIVND (reference sequence). The CDR3 loop spans 18 amino acids. J was trimmed by 8 bases and V by 6 bases; bases with no gene match: 21. Here the CDR3 reads CASRVGPGTGALLREAFF. The CDR3 nucleotides read TGTGCCAGTAGAGTAGGCCCCGGGACAGGGGCCCTTCTCCGGGAAGCTTTCTTT.

The sample holds a few counts of this clone. The chain joins TRBV15 to TRBJ1-4; D perhaps matches TRBD1 (5 bases). The CDR3 is 14 residues long. The V gene's germline CDR1 is LNHNV and CDR2 YYDKDF (reference sequence). V lost 0 bases to trimming and J lost 7 bases, with 9 bases between them. The CDR3 loop is CATSRETVAEKLFF. CDR3 in DNA: TGTGCCACCAGCAGAGAGACAGTGGCTGAAAAACTGTTTTTT.

V gene TRBV5-1 combines with J gene TRBJ1-5, with 7 positions matching TRBD1. J lost 2 bases, V lost 0 bases, and 5 bases had no gene match. The CDR3 covers 16 residues. Germline V lookup: CDR1 SGHRS, CDR2 YFSETQ. The CDR3 spells CASSLGTGLGNQPQHF. CDR3 DNA sequence: TGCGCCAGCAGCTTGGGGACAGGTTTGGGCAATCAGCCCCAGCATTTT.